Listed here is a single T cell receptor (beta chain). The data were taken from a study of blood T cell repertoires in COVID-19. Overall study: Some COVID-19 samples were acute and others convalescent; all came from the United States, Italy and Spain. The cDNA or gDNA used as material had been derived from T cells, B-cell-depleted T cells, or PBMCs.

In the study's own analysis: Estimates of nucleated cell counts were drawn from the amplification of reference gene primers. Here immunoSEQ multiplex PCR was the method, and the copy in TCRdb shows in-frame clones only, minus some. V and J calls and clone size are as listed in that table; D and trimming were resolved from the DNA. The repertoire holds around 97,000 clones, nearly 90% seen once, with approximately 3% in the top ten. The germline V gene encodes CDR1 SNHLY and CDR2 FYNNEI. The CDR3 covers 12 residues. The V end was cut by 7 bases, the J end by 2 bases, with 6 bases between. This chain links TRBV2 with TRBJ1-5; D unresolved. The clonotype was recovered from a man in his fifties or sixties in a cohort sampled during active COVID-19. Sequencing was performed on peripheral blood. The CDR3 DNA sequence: TGTGCCAGCACCATTGGCAATCAGCCCCAGCATTTT. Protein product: CASTIGNQPQHF.